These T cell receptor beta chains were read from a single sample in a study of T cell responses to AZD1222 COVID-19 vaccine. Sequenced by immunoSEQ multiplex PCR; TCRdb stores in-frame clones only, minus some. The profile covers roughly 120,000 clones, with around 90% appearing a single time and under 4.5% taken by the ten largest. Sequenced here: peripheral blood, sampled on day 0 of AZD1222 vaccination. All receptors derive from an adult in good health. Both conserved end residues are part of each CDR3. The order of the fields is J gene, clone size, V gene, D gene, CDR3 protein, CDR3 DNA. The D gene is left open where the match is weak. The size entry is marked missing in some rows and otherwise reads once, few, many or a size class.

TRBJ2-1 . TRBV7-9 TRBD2 CASSSTKRGFYNEQFF TGTGCCAGCAGCTCGACTAAGCGGGGGTTCTACAATGAGCAGTTCTTC
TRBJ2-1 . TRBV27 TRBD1 CASSRDRGPLNEQFF TGTGCCAGCAGTAGAGACAGGGGGCCGCTTAATGAGCAGTTCTTC
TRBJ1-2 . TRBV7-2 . CASSLDGLGNYGYTF TGTGCCAGCAGCTTAGACGGACTTGGTAACTATGGCTACACCTTC
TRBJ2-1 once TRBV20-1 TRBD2 CSASASGRTGSYNEQFF TGCAGTGCTAGTGCTAGCGGGAGAACGGGATCCTACAATGAGCAGTTCTTC
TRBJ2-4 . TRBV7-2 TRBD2 CASSPLRGANIQYF TGTGCCAGCAGCCCCCTGCGGGGGGCAAACATTCAGTACTTC
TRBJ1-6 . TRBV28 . CASRLGDGTSYNSPLHF TGTGCCAGCAGACTCGGGGACGGGACCTCCTATAATTCACCCCTCCACTTT
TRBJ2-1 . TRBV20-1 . CSAAPADEQFF TGCAGTGCAGCCCCAGCGGATGAGCAGTTCTTC
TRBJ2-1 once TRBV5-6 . CASSLDVGSYNEQFF TGTGCCAGCAGCTTGGATGTGGGGAGCTACAATGAGCAGTTCTTC
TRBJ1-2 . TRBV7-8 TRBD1 CASSRTGAEYGYTF TGTGCCAGCAGCCGGACAGGGGCGGAGTATGGCTACACCTTC
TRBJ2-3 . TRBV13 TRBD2 CASSLENPGLAGGITDTQYF TGTGCCAGCAGCTTAGAGAACCCGGGACTAGCGGGGGGGATAACAGATACGCAGTATTTT
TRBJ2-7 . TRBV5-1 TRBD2 CASSSGTSGSWDEQYF TGCGCCAGCAGCTCGGGGACTAGCGGGAGTTGGGACGAGCAGTACTTC
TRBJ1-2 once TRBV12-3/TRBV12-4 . CASATGNYGYTF TGTGCCAGTGCAACAGGGAACTATGGCTACACCTTC
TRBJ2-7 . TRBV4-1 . CASSYNDGYEQYF TGCGCCAGCAGCTACAATGACGGCTACGAGCAGTACTTC
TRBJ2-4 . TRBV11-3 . CASSLNQKNIQYF TGTGCCAGCAGCTTAAACCAGAAAAACATTCAGTACTTC
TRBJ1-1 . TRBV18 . CASSTPNTEAFF TGTGCCAGCTCAACGCCGAACACTGAAGCTTTCTTT
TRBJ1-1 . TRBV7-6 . CASSPLWGESEAFF TGTGCCAGCAGCCCCCTTTGGGGGGAATCTGAAGCTTTCTTT
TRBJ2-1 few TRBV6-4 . CASSAGTTDYNEQFF TGTGCCAGCAGCGCCGGTACTACCGATTACAATGAGCAGTTCTTC
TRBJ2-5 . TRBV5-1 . CASSSFGEETQYF TGCGCCAGCAGCTCGTTTGGGGAAGAGACCCAGTACTTC
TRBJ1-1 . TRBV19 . CASSLQGHTEAFF TGTGCCAGTAGTTTACAGGGTCACACTGAAGCTTTCTTT
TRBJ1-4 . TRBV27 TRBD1 CASSNGQASNEKLFF TGTGCCAGCAGTAACGGACAGGCTTCAAATGAAAAACTGTTTTTT
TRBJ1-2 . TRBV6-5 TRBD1 CASRVPGQPYGYTF TGTGCCAGCAGGGTTCCGGGACAGCCCTATGGCTACACCTTC
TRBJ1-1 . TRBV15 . CATSRATVNTEAFF TGTGCCACCAGCAGAGCGACGGTGAACACTGAAGCTTTCTTT
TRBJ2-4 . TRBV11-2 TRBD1 CASSPGTGGARTKNIQYF TGTGCCAGCAGCCCAGGGACAGGGGGCGCCCGGACCAAAAACATTCAGTACTTC
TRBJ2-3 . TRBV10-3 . CAISDLVVGTDTQYF TGTGCCATCAGTGATTTAGTCGTGGGCACAGATACGCAGTATTTT
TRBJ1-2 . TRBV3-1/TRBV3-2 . CASSQADGDTRYYGYTF TGTGCCAGCAGCCAAGCTGACGGGGACACTCGTTACTATGGCTACACCTTC
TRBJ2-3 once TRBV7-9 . CASSLAASTDTQYF TGTGCCAGCAGCTTGGCAGCGAGCACAGATACGCAGTATTTT
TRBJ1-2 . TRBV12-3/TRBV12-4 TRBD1 CASNQGADYGYTF TGTGCCAGCAATCAGGGGGCCGACTATGGCTACACCTTC
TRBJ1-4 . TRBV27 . CASSLVFYKGASEKLFF TGTGCCAGCAGTTTAGTTTTTTATAAGGGTGCGTCTGAAAAACTGTTTTTT
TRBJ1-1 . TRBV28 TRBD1 CASSLDRSLNTEAFF TGTGCCAGCAGTTTGGACAGGTCTTTAAACACTGAAGCTTTCTTT
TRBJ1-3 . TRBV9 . CASSVARGFSGNTIYF TGTGCCAGCAGTGTCGCTCGGGGGTTCTCCGGAAACACCATATATTTT
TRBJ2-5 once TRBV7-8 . CASSLWDRGSPETQYF TGTGCCAGCAGCTTATGGGATCGGGGGAGCCCGGAGACCCAGTACTTC
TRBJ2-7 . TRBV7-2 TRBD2 CASSFGGGSYEQYF TGTGCCAGCAGCTTCGGAGGCGGGAGCTACGAGCAGTACTTC
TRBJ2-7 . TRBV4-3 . CASSQDWGYEQYF TGCGCCAGCAGCCAAGATTGGGGGTACGAGCAGTACTTC
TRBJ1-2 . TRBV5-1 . CASSLQGINYGYTF TGCGCCAGCAGCTTGCAGGGCATCAACTATGGCTACACCTTC
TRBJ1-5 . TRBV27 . CASSLSGGNQPQHF TGTGCCAGCAGTTTATCAGGGGGCAATCAGCCCCAGCATTTT
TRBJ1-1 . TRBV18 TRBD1 CASVTGEGTEAFF TGTGCCAGCGTGACAGGGGAGGGCACTGAAGCTTTCTTT
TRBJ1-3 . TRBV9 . CASSGDGYSGNTIYF TGTGCCAGCAGCGGCGACGGCTACTCTGGAAACACCATATATTTT
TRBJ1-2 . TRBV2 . CASIGAFYGYTF TGTGCCAGCATCGGAGCCTTCTATGGCTACACCTTC
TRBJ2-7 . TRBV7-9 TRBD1 CASSLAPSGQSTYEQYF TGTGCCAGCAGCTTAGCCCCCTCGGGACAGAGTACCTACGAGCAGTACTTC
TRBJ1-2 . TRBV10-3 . CAIRRQILTTGYTF TGTGCCATCCGCCGACAGATCTTAACGACAGGCTACACCTTC
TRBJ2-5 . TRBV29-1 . CSGNRRGAQETQYF TGCAGCGGTAATCGACGGGGCGCCCAAGAGACCCAGTACTTC
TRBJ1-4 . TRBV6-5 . CASSYQGLDNEKLFF TGTGCCAGCAGTTACCAGGGGCTTGATAATGAAAAACTGTTTTTT
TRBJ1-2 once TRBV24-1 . CATSRSDGVRYGYTF TGTGCCACCAGCCGCAGTGATGGGGTTCGGTATGGCTACACCTTC